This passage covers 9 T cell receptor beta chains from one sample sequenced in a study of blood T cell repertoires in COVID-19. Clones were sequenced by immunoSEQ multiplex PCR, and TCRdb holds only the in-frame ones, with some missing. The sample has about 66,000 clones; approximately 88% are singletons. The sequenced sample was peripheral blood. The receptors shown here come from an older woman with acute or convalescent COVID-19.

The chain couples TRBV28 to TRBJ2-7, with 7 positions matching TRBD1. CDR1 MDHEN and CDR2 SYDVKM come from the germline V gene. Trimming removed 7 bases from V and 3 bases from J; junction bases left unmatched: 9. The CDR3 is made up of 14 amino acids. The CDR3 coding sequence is TGTGCCAGCACTCGGCCGGGACAGAACTACGAGCAGTACTTC. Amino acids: CASTRPGQNYEQYF.

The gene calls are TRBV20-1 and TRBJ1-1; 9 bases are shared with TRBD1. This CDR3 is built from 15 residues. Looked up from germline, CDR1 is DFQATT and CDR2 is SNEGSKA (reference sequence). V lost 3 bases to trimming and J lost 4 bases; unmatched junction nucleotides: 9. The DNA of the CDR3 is TGCAGTGCTAGTCATCCGGGACAGGGTAGCACTGAAGCTTTCTTT. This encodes CSASHPGQGSTEAFF.

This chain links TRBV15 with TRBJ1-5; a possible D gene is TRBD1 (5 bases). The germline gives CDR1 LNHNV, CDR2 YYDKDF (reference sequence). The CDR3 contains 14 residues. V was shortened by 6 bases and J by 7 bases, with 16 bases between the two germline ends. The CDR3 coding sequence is TGTGCCACCAGGGGCAGGGAATCGGGCCAGCCCCAGCATTTT. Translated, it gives CATRGRESGQPQHF.

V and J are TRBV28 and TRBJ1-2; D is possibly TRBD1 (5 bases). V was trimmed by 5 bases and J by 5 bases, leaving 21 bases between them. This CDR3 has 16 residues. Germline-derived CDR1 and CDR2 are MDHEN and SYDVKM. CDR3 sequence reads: CASSLGGTGGLYGYTF. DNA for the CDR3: TGTGCCAGCAGTCTAGGAGGGACGGGTGGGCTGTATGGCTACACCTTC.

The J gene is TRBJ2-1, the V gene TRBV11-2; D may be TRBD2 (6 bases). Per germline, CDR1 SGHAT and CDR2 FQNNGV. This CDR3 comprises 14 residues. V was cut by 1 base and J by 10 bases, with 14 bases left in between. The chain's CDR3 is CASSLAGASSEQFF. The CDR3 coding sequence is TGTGCCAGCAGCTTAGCGGGAGCCTCTTCCGAGCAGTTCTTC.

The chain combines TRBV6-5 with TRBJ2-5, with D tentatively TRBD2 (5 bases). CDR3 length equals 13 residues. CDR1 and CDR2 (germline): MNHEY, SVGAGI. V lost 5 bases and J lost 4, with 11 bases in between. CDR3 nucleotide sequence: TGTGCCAGCAGTCCCCGGACTGGAGAGACCCAGTACTTC. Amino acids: CASSPRTGETQYF.

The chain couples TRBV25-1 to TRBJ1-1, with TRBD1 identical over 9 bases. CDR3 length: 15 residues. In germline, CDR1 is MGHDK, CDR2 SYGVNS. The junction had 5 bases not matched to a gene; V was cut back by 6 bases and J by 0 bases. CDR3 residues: CASRTTGGVNTEAFF. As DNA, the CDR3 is TGTGCCAGCAGGACTACAGGGGGCGTGAACACTGAAGCTTTCTTT. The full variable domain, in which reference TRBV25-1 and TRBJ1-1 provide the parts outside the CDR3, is EADIYQTPRYLVIGTGKKITLECSQTMGHDKMYWYQQDPGMELHLIHYSYGVNSTEKGDLSSESTVSRIRTEHFPLTLESARPSHTSQYLCASRTTGGVNTEAFFGQGTRLTVV.

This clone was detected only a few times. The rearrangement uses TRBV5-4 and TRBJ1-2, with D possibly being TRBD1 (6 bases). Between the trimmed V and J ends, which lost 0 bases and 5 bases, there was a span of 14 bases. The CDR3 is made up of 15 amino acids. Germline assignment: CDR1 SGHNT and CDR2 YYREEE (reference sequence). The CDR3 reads CASSLGGQRTYGYTF. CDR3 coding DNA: TGTGCCAGCAGCTTGGGTGGACAGAGAACTTATGGCTACACCTTC.

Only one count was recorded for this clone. This CDR3 is CASSPGGGTYGYTF. The CDR3 coding sequence is TGTGCCAGCAGCCCTGGGGGGGGGACATATGGCTACACCTTC. The chain is built from TRBV2 and TRBJ1-2, with D perhaps TRBD1 (6 bases). This CDR3 is 14 amino acids long. The V end lost 6 bases, the J end lost 5 bases, and 16 bases lay between the germline ends. Germline CDR1 is SNHLY and CDR2 is FYNNEI.